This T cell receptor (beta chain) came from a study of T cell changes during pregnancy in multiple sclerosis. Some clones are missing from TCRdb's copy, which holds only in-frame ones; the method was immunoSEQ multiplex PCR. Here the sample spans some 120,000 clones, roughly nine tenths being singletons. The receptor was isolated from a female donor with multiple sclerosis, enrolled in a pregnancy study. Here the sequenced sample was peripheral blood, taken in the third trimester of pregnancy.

The CDR3 DNA reads TGTGCCAGCTCCTCGGGGACAGCGAACACTGAAGCTTTCTTT. Its translation is CASSSGTANTEAFF. This chain joins TRBV18 and TRBJ1-1, with 7 bases matching TRBD1. The V segment lost 6 bases and the J segment 1 base; nucleotides outside the gene matches: 5. Germline loops: CDR1 KGHSH, CDR2 LQKENI. The CDR3 is 14 residues long.